Listed here are 26 T cell receptor beta chains from one sample, sequenced in a study of human T cells and chemical hapten exposure. TCRdb passed the RACE reads through MiXCR, listing each CDR3 protein once. There are 250,000 or so distinct CDR3 sequences in the sample; about 8.1% occur only once, and about 2.1% lies in the top ten. Time point specified: pre-sensitization, week 0. Treatment in this sample: therapeutic diphenylcyclopropenone sensitization with weekly scalp DPC. The input for sequencing was whole blood, taken in connection with sensitization to the hapten diphenylcyclopropenone (DPC). The receptors stem from a middle-aged woman with alopecia areata. Some clones in this sample may be carry-over from other donors' samples.

There are many counts of this clonotype. V usage is TRBV4-3 and J usage is TRBJ1-5, with unresolved D. The germline CDR1 and CDR2 sequences are LGHNA and YSLEER. Trimming cost V 0 bases and J 7 bases, with 7 bases left between them. The CDR3 covers 13 residues. The CDR3 DNA follows: TGCGCCAGCAGCCAAGATTCGCAGCAGCCCCAGCATTTT. This codes for CASSQDSQQPQHF.

This clonotype was picked up a small number of times. The chain couples TRBV24-1 to TRBJ2-1, with D unclear. Between the trimmed V and J ends, which lost 3 bases and 0 bases, there was a span of 11 bases. CDR1 and CDR2 from the germline V gene are KGHDR and SFDVKD. The CDR3 sequence is 16 residues long. The CDR3 region is CATSDPAVSSYNEQFF. CDR3 in DNA: TGTGCCACCAGTGATCCCGCGGTTAGCTCCTACAATGAGCAGTTCTTC.

This clonotype was detected ten times or more. The chain employs TRBV29-1 and TRBJ1-5; D remains ambiguous. The CDR3 extends over 13 amino acids. Germline V gene sequence: CDR1 SQVTM, CDR2 ANQGSEA. With 6 bases removed from V and 0 bases from J, the gap between germline ends came to 9 bases. The CDR3 region has the DNA TGCAGCGTCGGAGGGAGTAGCAATCAGCCCCAGCATTTT. This gives the protein CSVGGSSNQPQHF.

This clonotype appeared many times. V gene TRBV10-3 combines with J gene TRBJ2-7, with D possibly matching TRBD1 (7 bases). Per the germline V gene, CDR1 is ENHRY and CDR2 is SYGVKD. The CDR3 loop spans 15 amino acids. Trimming stripped 6 bases from V and 4 bases from J, with 19 bases between. The CDR3 spells CAISAGTDKGYEQYF. CDR3 nucleotide sequence: TGTGCCATCAGCGCGGGGACAGATAAAGGGTACGAGCAGTACTTC.

The chain links TRBV18 to TRBJ2-5; no clear D gene. V shed 3 bases and J shed 1 base, with 12 bases lying between them. Germline-derived CDR1 and CDR2 are KGHSH and LQKENI. CDR3 length: 15 amino acids. The CDR3 is CASSPRTEIQETQYF. The DNA of the CDR3 is TGTGCCAGCTCACCGCGGACGGAGATCCAAGAGACCCAGTACTTC.

The V and J genes are TRBV20-1 and TRBJ2-3; the D is unclear. The CDR3 has 14 amino acids. The germline V gene has CDR1 DFQATT and CDR2 SNEGSKA (reference sequence). V shed 3 bases and J shed 1 base, with 11 bases lying between them. The DNA for the CDR3 is TGCAGTGCTAGCCCCTCCGACGGCACAGATACGCAGTATTTT. It encodes CSASPSDGTDTQYF.

This sequence joins TRBV7-2 and TRBJ1-1; D call uncertain. The CDR3 has 15 residues. CDR1 and CDR2 from the germline V gene are SGHTA and FQGNSA. V shed 4 bases and J shed 3 bases, with 15 bases lying between them. The CDR3 DNA reads as TGTGCCAGCAGCTCCGGCCGAGAGGGTTACACTGAAGCTTTCTTT. Translated: CASSSGREGYTEAFF. Using reference TRBV7-2 and TRBJ1-1 for the parts outside the CDR3, the full variable domain is GAGVSQSPSNKVTEKGKDVELRCDPISGHTALYWYRQSLGQGLEFLIYFQGNSAPDKSGLPSDRFSAERTGGSVSTLTIQRTQQEDSAVYLCASSSGREGYTEAFFGQGTRLTVV.

This clonotype has a count of ten or more. The genes are TRBV7-2 and TRBJ2-1, with TRBD2 matching over 10 bases. The CDR3 is 19 amino acids. Germline-derived CDR1 and CDR2 are SGHTA and FQGNSA. The trim removed 4 bases at V and 6 bases at J, leaving 18 bases unmatched. The CDR3 reads CASSSLRSQRGGRGNEQFF. The CDR3 nucleotides are TGTGCCAGCAGCTCCCTCCGGTCCCAGCGGGGGGGGCGGGGCAATGAGCAGTTCTTC.

This clonotype came up a few times. CDR3 residues: CASSGQGALVFGYTF. Written as DNA, the CDR3 is TGTGCCAGCAGTGGACAGGGGGCTTTGGTATTTGGCTACACCTTC. The rearrangement links TRBV25-1 to TRBJ1-2; 10 bases align to TRBD1. Germline V gene sequence: CDR1 MGHDK, CDR2 SYGVNS. The ends lost 4 bases at V and 7 bases at J; junction bases unmatched: 9. The CDR3 runs to 15 residues.

The genes are TRBV5-6 and TRBJ2-1; 7 bases agree with TRBD1. Germline V CDR1 and CDR2: SGHDT, YYEEEE. The CDR3 spans 11 residues. J was trimmed by 15 bases and V by 0 bases; bases with no gene match: 3. The CDR3 loop is CASSLEGQLFF. The DNA for the CDR3 is TGTGCCAGCAGCTTGGAGGGACAGTTGTTCTTC.

The V and J genes are TRBV11-2 and TRBJ2-3, with 9 bases matching TRBD2. The length of the CDR3 is 18 residues. Germline values: CDR1 SGHAT, CDR2 FQNNGV. The junction had 16 bases not matched to a gene; V was cut back by 5 bases and J by 4 bases. CDR3: CASSQRRSGGRGADTQYF. CDR3 DNA sequence: TGTGCCAGCAGCCAGAGAAGGTCCGGCGGGAGGGGAGCAGATACGCAGTATTTT.

This clonotype was detected a few times. The rearrangement uses TRBV10-3 and TRBJ2-1; D is possibly TRBD2 (6 bases). The CDR3 is made up of 14 amino acids. Trimming pared 10 bases from V and 5 bases from J, leaving 18 bases between. Germline V gene sequence: CDR1 ENHRY, CDR2 SYGVKD. The CDR3, as DNA: TGTGCCACCTGTCGGGACTCCTTTAACAATGAGCAGTTCTTC. Its translation is CATCRDSFNNEQFF.

This chain connects TRBV28 to TRBJ2-3, with D possibly TRBD2 on 6 matching bases. The CDR3 sequence is 14 residues long. Germline V gene data show CDR1 as MDHEN and CDR2 as SYDVKM. V gave up 2 bases and J gave up 2 bases, with 8 bases separating them. The CDR3 sequence: CASSLAGITDTQYF. CDR3 nucleotides: TGTGCCAGCAGTTTAGCGGGAATCACAGATACGCAGTATTTT.

This clonotype has a handful of counts. The chain couples TRBV6-5 to TRBJ2-7; the D is unclear. Germline V CDR1 and CDR2: MNHEY, SVGAGI. This CDR3 is 15 amino acids long. Deletions cut 0 bases from V and 5 bases from J, with 14 bases between. CDR3 nucleotide sequence: TGTGCCAGCAGTTACTCTGCCTTCACCGCCCACGAGCAGTACTTC. This encodes CASSYSAFTAHEQYF.

The V call is TRBV11-2, the J call TRBJ1-1, with D hard to call. CDR3 length: 14 amino acids. Trimming removed 1 base from V and 1 base from J, with 7 bases in between. Germline values: CDR1 SGHAT, CDR2 FQNNGV. CDR3 sequence: CASSLGSGNTEAFF. The CDR3, as DNA: TGTGCCAGCAGCTTAGGTTCAGGGAACACTGAAGCTTTCTTT.

This clonotype has more than one count but fewer than ten. This sequence joins TRBV7-2 and TRBJ2-1, with TRBD2 identical over 9 bases. CDR1 and CDR2 from the germline V gene are SGHTA and FQGNSA. The CDR3 runs to 14 residues. Trimming cost V 4 bases and J 9 bases; bases outside gene matches: 7. The CDR3 nucleotides are TGTGCCAGCAGCTCGTTAGCGGGAGTGGGTGAGCAGTTCTTC. Amino acids: CASSSLAGVGEQFF.

This clonotype came up a few times. The J gene is TRBJ2-2, the V gene TRBV12-3 or TRBV12-4; D may be TRBD2 (6 bases). V shed 5 bases and J shed 7 bases, with 17 bases lying between them. This CDR3 contains 15 residues. The CDR3 loop is CASSPRRVSGGELFF. As DNA, the CDR3 is TGTGCCAGCAGTCCCCGGAGGGTCAGTGGCGGGGAGCTGTTTTTT.

Note on this clonotype: A junction end diverges from the germline sequence, so it may reflect a read error. V is TRBV9 and J is TRBJ2-5; 13 nucleotides match TRBD2. The CDR3 covers 16 residues. Germline V gene data show CDR1 as SGDLS and CDR2 as YYNGEE. The CDR3 region is CASSGTSGRDQEAQYF. As DNA, the CDR3 is TGTGCCAGCAGCGGTACTAGCGGGAGGGACCAAGAGGCCCAGTACTTC.

The table lists this clonotype with many counts. The chain employs TRBV6-2 or TRBV6-3 and TRBJ1-1, with D maybe TRBD1 (5 bases). The CDR3 length is 17 residues. V was pared by 0 bases and J by 11 bases, with 25 bases between. Germline V gene sequence: CDR1 MNHEY, CDR2 SVGEGT. CDR3: CASSYSSLVQGPSGAFF. The CDR3 bases are TGTGCCAGCAGTTACTCGTCCCTGGTCCAGGGACCCTCGGGGGCTTTCTTT.

This clonotype was picked up a small number of times. The V gene is TRBV4-1, the J gene TRBJ2-1; TRBD2 aligns across 9 bases. V dropped 4 bases and J dropped 7; count of bases not matched to a gene: 5. The CDR3 is 14 amino acids. Germline V gene lookup returns CDR1 MGHRA and CDR2 YSYEKL. This CDR3 is CASSLAGVDNEQFF. The CDR3 nucleotides read TGCGCCAGCAGCCTAGCGGGAGTGGATAATGAGCAGTTCTTC.

The table lists this clonotype with many counts. This rearrangement joins TRBV7-9 to TRBJ1-2; 7 bases fit TRBD1. J was trimmed by 7 bases and V by 5 bases; bases with no gene match: 16. The CDR3 extends over 16 amino acids. Per the germline V gene, CDR1 is SEHNR and CDR2 is FQNEAQ (reference sequence). CDR3 sequence: CASSPHSGGDDGGYTF. The CDR3 bases are TGTGCCAGCAGCCCCCACTCAGGGGGTGATGACGGTGGCTACACCTTC.

This clonotype showed up many times. This rearrangement joins TRBV29-1 to TRBJ1-2; 7 bases line up with TRBD1. The CDR3 has 13 residues. Germline V gene sequence: CDR1 SQVTM, CDR2 ANQGSEA. V dropped 6 bases and J dropped 4; count of bases not matched to a gene: 8. For the CDR3, the DNA is TGCAGCGTCACGACAGGGACGGGCTATGGCTACACCTTC. It codes for CSVTTGTGYGYTF.

V and J are TRBV27 and TRBJ2-1; 12 nucleotides align to TRBD2. This CDR3 is built from 17 residues. Germline V gives CDR1 MNHEY, CDR2 SMNVEV (reference sequence). J gave up 7 bases and V 3 bases, and 10 bases lay outside the gene matches. In DNA form, the CDR3 reads TGTGCCAGCAGTTTCCCGGGTACTAGCGGGAGGAGGAATGAGCAGTTCTTC. It encodes CASSFPGTSGRRNEQFF.

V is TRBV6-5 and J is TRBJ1-2, with TRBD1 identical over 7 bases. J was trimmed by 8 bases and V by 6 bases; bases with no gene match: 9. Germline V gene data show CDR1 as MNHEY and CDR2 as SVGAGI. CDR3 length equals 13 residues. The CDR3 loop reads CASSPQGGTGYTF. The DNA of the CDR3 is TGTGCCAGCAGCCCCCAGGGGGGCACGGGCTACACCTTC.

This clonotype was recorded many times. J is TRBJ1-5 and V is TRBV6-2 or TRBV6-3, with no clear D. Germline values: CDR1 MNHEY, CDR2 SVGEGT. The CDR3 has 16 amino acids. V was clipped by 0 bases and J by 9 bases, with 18 bases between them. Here the CDR3 reads CASSYSLGSTLGPQHF. The DNA of the CDR3 is TGTGCCAGCAGTTACTCCCTCGGGAGCACGTTGGGGCCCCAGCATTTT.

This clonotype was recorded many times. V usage is TRBV7-2 and J usage is TRBJ2-2; D unresolved. V was trimmed by 6 bases and J by 3 bases, leaving 8 bases between them. The CDR3 is made up of 13 amino acids. In germline, CDR1 is SGHTA, CDR2 FQGNSA. The CDR3 loop is CASRGGDTGELFF. CDR3 nucleotide sequence: TGTGCCAGCAGGGGTGGCGACACCGGGGAGCTGTTTTTT. Based on the CDR3 plus reference TRBV7-2 and TRBJ2-2, the full variable domain is GAGVSQSPSNKVTEKGKDVELRCDPISGHTALYWYRQSLGQGLEFLIYFQGNSAPDKSGLPSDRFSAERTGGSVSTLTIQRTQQEDSAVYLCASRGGDTGELFFGEGSRLTVL.